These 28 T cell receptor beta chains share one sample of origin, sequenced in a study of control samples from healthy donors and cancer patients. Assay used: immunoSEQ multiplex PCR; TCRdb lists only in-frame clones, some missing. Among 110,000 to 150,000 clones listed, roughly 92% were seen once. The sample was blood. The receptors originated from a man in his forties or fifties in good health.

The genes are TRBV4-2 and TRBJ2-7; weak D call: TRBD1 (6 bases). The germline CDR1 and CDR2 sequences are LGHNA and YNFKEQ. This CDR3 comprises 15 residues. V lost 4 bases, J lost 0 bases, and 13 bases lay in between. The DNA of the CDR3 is TGTGCCAGCAGCCCACGACAGGTCGACTCCTACGAGCAGTACTTC. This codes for CASSPRQVDSYEQYF.

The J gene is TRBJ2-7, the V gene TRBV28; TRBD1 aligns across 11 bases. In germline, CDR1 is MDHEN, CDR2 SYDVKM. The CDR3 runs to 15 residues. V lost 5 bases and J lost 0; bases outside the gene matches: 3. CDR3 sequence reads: CASSLGTGGSYEQYF. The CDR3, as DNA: TGTGCCAGCAGTCTTGGGACAGGGGGCTCCTACGAGCAGTACTTC. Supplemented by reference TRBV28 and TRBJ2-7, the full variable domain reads DVKVTQSSRYLVKRTGEKVFLECVQDMDHENMFWYRQDPGLGLRLIYFSYDVKMKEKGDIPEGYSVSREKKERFSLILESASTNQTSMYLCASSLGTGGSYEQYFGPGTRLTVT.

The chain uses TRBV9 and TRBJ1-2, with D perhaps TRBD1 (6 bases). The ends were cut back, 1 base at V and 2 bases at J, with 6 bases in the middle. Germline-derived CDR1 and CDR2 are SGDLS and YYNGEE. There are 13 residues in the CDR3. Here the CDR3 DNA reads TGTGCCAGCAGCGTAACAGGGAACTATGGCTACACCTTC. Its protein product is CASSVTGNYGYTF. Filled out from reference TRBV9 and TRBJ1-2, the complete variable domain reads DSGVTQTPKHLITATGQRVTLRCSPRSGDLSVYWYQQSLDQGLQFLIQYYNGEERAKGNILERFSAQQFPDLHSELNLSSLELGDSALYFCASSVTGNYGYTFGSGTRLTVV.

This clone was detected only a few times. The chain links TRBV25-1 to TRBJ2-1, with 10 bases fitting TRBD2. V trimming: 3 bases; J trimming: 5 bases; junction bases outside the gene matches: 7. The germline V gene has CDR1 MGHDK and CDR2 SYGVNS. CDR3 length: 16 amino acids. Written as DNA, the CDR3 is TGTGCCAGCAGTGAGTGGGAGCGGGAGGGCCACAATGAGCAGTTCTTC. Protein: CASSEWEREGHNEQFF.

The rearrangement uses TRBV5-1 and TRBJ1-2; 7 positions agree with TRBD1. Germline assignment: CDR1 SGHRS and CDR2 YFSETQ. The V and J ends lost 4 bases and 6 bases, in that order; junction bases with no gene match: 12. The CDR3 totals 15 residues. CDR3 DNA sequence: TGCGCCAGCAGCCCCATCGAGGGAGGGGGCAATGGCTACACCTTC. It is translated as CASSPIEGGGNGYTF.

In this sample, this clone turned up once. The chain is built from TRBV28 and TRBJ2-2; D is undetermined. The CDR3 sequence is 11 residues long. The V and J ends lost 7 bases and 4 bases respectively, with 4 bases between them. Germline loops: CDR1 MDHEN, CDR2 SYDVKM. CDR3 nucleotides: TGTGCCAGCATCAGCACCGGGGAGCTGTTTTTT. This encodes CASISTGELFF.

The CDR3 is CASSFGESYEQYF. CDR3 bases: TGTGCCAGCAGTTTCGGGGAGTCCTACGAGCAGTACTTC. The chain employs TRBV27 and TRBJ2-7; a weak D match, TRBD2 (5 bases). The CDR3 covers 13 residues. The V end lost 3 bases, the J end lost 1 base, and 7 bases lay between the germline ends. The V gene's germline CDR1 is MNHEY and CDR2 SMNVEV (reference sequence).

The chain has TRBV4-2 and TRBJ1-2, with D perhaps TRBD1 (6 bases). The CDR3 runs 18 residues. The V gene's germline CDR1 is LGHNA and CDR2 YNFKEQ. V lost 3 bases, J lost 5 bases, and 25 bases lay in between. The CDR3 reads CASSQSEREGRGRYGYTF. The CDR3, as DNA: TGTGCCAGCAGCCAGAGCGAGCGAGAGGGCAGGGGTCGGTATGGCTACACCTTC.

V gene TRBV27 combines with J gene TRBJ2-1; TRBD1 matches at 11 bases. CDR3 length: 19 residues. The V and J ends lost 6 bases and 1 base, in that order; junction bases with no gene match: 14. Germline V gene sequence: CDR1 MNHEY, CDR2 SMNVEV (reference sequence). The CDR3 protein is CASRQGTGGTTASYNEQFF. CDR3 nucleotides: TGTGCCAGCAGACAGGGGACAGGGGGGACCACCGCTTCCTACAATGAGCAGTTCTTC.

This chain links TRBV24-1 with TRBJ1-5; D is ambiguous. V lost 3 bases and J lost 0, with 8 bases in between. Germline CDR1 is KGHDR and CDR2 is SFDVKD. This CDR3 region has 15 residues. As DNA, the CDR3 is TGTGCCACCAGTGATAGTACTGGTAGCAATCAGCCCCAGCATTTT. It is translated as CATSDSTGSNQPQHF.

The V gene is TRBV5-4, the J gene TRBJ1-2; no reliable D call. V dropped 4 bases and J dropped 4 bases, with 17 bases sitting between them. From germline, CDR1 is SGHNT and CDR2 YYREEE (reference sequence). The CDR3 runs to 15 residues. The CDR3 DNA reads TGTGCCAGCAGCCCCCGGACCCAAGACGGCTATGGCTACACCTTC. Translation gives CASSPRTQDGYGYTF.

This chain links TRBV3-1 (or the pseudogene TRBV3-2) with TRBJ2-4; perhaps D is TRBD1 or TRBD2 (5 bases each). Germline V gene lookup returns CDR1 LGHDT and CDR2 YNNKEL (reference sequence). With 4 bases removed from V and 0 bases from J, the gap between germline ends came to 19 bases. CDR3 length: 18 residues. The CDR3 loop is CASSRGVGDPRAKNIQYF. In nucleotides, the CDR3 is TGTGCCAGCAGCCGAGGAGTGGGGGACCCACGAGCCAAAAACATTCAGTACTTC.

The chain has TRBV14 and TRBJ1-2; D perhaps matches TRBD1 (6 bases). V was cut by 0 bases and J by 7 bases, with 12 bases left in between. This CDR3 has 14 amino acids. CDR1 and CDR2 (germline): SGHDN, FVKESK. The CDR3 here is CASSQDWGASGYTF. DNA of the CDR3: TGTGCCAGCAGCCAAGATTGGGGGGCTAGTGGCTACACCTTC. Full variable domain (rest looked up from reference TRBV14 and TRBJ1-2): EAGVTQFPSHSVIEKGQTVTLRCDPISGHDNLYWYRRVMGKEIKFLLHFVKESKQDESGMPNNRFLAERTGGTYSTLKVQPAELEDSGVYFCASSQDWGASGYTFGSGTRLTVV.

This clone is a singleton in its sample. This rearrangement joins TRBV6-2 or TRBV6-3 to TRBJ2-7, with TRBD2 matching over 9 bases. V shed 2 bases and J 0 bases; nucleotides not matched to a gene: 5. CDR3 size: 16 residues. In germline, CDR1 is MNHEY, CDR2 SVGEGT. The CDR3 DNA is TGTGCCAGCAGTTACATACTAGCGGGTGTCTCCTACGAGCAGTACTTC. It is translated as CASSYILAGVSYEQYF.

Here the CDR3 reads CASNQGAINQPQHF. CDR3 sequence (DNA): TGTGCCAGCAATCAGGGGGCAATTAATCAGCCCCAGCATTTT. This rearrangement joins TRBV6-6 to TRBJ1-5; TRBD1 matches 8 bases. CDR1 and CDR2 from the germline V gene are MNHNY and SVGAGI (reference sequence). CDR3 length: 14 amino acids. V was pared by 7 bases and J by 4 bases, with 6 bases of the junction left unmatched.

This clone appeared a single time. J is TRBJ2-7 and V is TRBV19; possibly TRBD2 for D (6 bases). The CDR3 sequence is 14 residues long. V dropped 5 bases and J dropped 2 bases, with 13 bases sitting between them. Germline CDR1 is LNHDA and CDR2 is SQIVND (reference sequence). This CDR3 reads CASSVREFPYEQYF. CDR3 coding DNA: TGTGCCAGTAGTGTCCGGGAGTTCCCCTACGAGCAGTACTTC.

Here the CDR3 reads CASSSRHRGLYNEQFF. CDR3 nucleotide sequence: TGTGCCAGCAGCTCCCGGCACAGGGGGCTCTACAATGAGCAGTTCTTC. The rearrangement uses TRBV3-1 (or the pseudogene TRBV3-2) and TRBJ2-1; TRBD1 agrees at 9 bases. Trimming cost V 5 bases and J 3 bases; bases outside gene matches: 8. The germline gives CDR1 LGHDT, CDR2 YNNKEL (reference sequence). The CDR3 runs 16 residues.

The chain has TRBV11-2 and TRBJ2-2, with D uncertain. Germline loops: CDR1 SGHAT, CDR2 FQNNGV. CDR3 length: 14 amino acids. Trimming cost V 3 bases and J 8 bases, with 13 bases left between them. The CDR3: CASSLVTAMGELFF. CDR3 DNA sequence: TGTGCCAGCAGCTTGGTAACAGCGATGGGGGAGCTGTTTTTT. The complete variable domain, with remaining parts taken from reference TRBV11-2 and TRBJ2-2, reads EAGVAQSPRYKIIEKRQSVAFWCNPISGHATLYWYQQILGQGPKLLIQFQNNGVVDDSQLPKDRFSAERLKGVDSTLKIQPAKLEDSAVYLCASSLVTAMGELFFGEGSRLTVL.

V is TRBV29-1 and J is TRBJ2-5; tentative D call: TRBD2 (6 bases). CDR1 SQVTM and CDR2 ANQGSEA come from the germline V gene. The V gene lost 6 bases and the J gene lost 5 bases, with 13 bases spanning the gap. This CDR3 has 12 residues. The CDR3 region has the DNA TGCAGCGTCCCGGAGGGCCGGGAGACCCAGTACTTC. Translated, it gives CSVPEGRETQYF.

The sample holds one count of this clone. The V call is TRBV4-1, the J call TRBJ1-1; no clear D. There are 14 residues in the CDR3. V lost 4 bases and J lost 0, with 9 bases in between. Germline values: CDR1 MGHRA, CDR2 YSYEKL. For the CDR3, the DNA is TGCGCCAGCAGCCCACAAATTATGAACACTGAAGCTTTCTTT. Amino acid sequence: CASSPQIMNTEAFF.

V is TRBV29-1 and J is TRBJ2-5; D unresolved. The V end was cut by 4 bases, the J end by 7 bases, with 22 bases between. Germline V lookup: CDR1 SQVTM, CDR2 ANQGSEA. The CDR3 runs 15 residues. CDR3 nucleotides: TGCAGCGTTGCCGAGCGATCCTACCTAGGTGGGACCCAGTACTTC. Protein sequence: CSVAERSYLGGTQYF.

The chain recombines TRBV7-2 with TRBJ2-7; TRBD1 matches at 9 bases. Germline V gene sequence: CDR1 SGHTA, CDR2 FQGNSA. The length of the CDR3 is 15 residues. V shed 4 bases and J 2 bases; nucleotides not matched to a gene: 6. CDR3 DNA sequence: TGTGCCAGCAGCTCGGCCGGGACAGGGCCCTACGAGCAGTACTTC. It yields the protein CASSSAGTGPYEQYF. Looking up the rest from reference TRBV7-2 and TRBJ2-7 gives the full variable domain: GAGVSQSPSNKVTEKGKDVELRCDPISGHTALYWYRQSLGQGLEFLIYFQGNSAPDKSGLPSDRFSAERTGGSVSTLTIQRTQQEDSAVYLCASSSAGTGPYEQYFGPGTRLTVT.

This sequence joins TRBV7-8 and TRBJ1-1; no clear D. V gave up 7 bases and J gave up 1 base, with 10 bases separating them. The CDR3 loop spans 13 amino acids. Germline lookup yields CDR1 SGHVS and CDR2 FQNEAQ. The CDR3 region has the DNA TGTGCCAGCATCAGGCTGAGGAACACTGAAGCTTTCTTT. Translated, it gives CASIRLRNTEAFF.

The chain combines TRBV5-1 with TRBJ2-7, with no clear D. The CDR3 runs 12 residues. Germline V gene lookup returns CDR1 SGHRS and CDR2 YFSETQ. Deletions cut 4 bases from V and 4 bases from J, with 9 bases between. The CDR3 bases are TGCGCCAGCAGCGTTCTCAATTACGAGCAGTACTTC. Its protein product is CASSVLNYEQYF. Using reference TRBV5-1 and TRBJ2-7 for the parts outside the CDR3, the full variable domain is KAGVTQTPRYLIKTRGQQVTLSCSPISGHRSVSWYQQTPGQGLQFLFEYFSETQRNKGNFPGRFSGRQFSNSRSEMNVSTLELGDSALYLCASSVLNYEQYFGPGTRLTVT.

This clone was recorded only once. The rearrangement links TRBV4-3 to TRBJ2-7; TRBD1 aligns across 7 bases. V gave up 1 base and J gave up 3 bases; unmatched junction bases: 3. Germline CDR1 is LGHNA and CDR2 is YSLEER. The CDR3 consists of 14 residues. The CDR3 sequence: CASSQAGTVYEQYF. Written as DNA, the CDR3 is TGCGCCAGCAGCCAAGCCGGGACAGTCTACGAGCAGTACTTC.

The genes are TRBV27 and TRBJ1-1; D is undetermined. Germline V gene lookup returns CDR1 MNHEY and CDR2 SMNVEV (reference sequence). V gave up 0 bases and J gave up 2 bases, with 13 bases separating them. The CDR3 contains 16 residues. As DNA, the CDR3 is TGTGCCAGCAGTTTATCCTTGGGGAACTATAACACTGAAGCTTTCTTT. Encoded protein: CASSLSLGNYNTEAFF.

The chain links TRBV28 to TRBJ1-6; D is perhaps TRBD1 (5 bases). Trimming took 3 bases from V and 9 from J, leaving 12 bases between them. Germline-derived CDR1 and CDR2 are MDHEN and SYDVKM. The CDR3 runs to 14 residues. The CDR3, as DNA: TGTGCCAGCAGTTTTGGCCAGGGAAGTTCACCCCTCCACTTT. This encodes CASSFGQGSSPLHF.

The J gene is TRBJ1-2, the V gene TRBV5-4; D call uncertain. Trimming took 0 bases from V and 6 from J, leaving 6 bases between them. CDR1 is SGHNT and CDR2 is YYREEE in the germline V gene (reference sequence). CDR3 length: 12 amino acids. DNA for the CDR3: TGTGCCAGCAGCTTGGAACAGAATGGCTACACCTTC. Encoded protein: CASSLEQNGYTF.